The source of this TCR beta chain is a study of cytomegalovirus exposure and HLA in healthy donors (dated by TCRdb to 2016 to 2017). Context from the whole study: An earlier analysis of approximately 640 of the donors reported 276 Gb of sequence data and roughly 100 million unique TCR beta sequences from about 200 million T cells. The number of donors typed differed by locus, with roughly 629-640 for A, B, C, DRB1 and DQB1, around 520 for DQA1, over 600 for DPA1, and roughly 450 for DPB1. Roughly 300 gigabases of sequencing data and tens of millions of unique TCR sequences were included in an early release covering around 650 HLA-typed donors. Roughly five DR-DQ haplotypes were handled as single units for association and clustering, since linkage in the cohort was strong. The study aimed to test whether signatures of past pathogen exposure could be identified by cataloging public T cell receptors. High-throughput TCR immunosequencing, statistical association of individual TCRs with disease status, and machine learning were combined to predict cytomegalovirus infection status. A later genetic analysis used genome-wide SNP genotypes for about three fifths of the 666 donors, treating that subset as a discovery cohort. A later analysis re-examined previously published TCR beta repertoires from over 500 donors and added high-resolution HLA genotyping to investigate patterns of TCR occurrence. Class I and class II HLA loci were covered by the typing at four-digit resolution. Donor age, sex, ethnicity and CMV serostatus were compiled together with the repertoire data. Besides the first cohort of about 730 subjects, a separate validation cohort made up of 120 different subjects was used. The later analysis used no new phenotypic data to find candidate immune exposures, relying instead on TCR beta sequences and their occurrence across donors. Among the roughly 390 genotyped donors, about 83% belonged to the genetic ancestry cluster associated with self-reported Caucasian donors. On average, over 200,000 unique TCR beta nucleotide sequences were sequenced per donor among some 430 genotyped donors of the cohort, with around 19% of those sequences being non-productive. Every repertoire in the discovery cohort had been generated on one and the same sequencing platform. In an earlier analysis of 500 to 650 of the donors, high-throughput TCR beta sequencing was used to judge whether each TCR beta V gene segment behaved as functional or pseudogenic. The study profiled the T cell repertoires of 500 to 800 subjects by immunosequencing and related them to cytomegalovirus serostatus. The investigation overall reported the following: When HLA alleles, especially DR and DQ, strongly co-occurred, attributing TCR associations to individual alleles was difficult. According to a later genetic analysis, donors in an Asian-associated ancestry cluster had fewer N-insertions in productive TCRs than the approximately 630-donor mean. The earlier analysis of some 560 of the donors excluded some 15 rarely observed V segments, including chromosome 9 orphons, because counts were too low. Correlated functional status among segregating V segments might reflect linkage disequilibrium, but an unknown experimental factor could not be ruled out. Broadly in line with IMGT annotations, most TCR beta V segments showed up in productive rearrangements about 87% or about 30% of the time in an earlier analysis of a few hundred of the donors. Only TCR beta chains were sequenced in this cohort, and the absence of alpha or paired-chain data limited detectable features. Because some donors lacked HLA typing at each locus, the association tests relied only on the typed subset. The authors suggested that the approach could potentially be generalized to other disease states and immunological phenotypes. CMV serostatus was the only immune exposure information available for the cohort. In a later analysis, most CMV-associated TCR beta chains were found to appear HLA-restricted, with HLA associations seemingly driven largely by CMV exposure. A group of highly shared sequence variants was considered likely to be a technical artifact of the sequencing pipeline. A later analysis reported that several top co-occurrence clusters appeared linked to parvovirus B19, influenza, CMV and Epstein-Barr virus. Three of the identified cytomegalovirus-associated TCR beta chains were confirmed in vitro to be specific for cytomegalovirus antigens. The 87-base-pair reads could not distinguish some IMGT-functional V segments, including TRBV6-2 and TRBV6-3, so those segments were excluded. A later analysis found that HLA-associated TCR beta chains were more clonally expanded and had lower generation probabilities than equally common non-associated chains. A further reported finding was that TCR beta sequences accurately predicted the HLA-A and HLA-B alleles for most subjects in the first cohort. In a later analysis, 16,951 TCR beta sequences were associated with specific HLA alleles at a false discovery rate of 0.05. Cytomegalovirus status was reported to be diagnosed by the classifier with high specificity and sensitivity in both the original and validation cohorts. Sequencing depth was assumed to be roughly uniform across donors in the presence/absence analyses, though that assumption may not hold. V-gene and J-gene trimming of TCR beta chains was associated with a missense DCLRE1C variant in a later genetic analysis, and the association was replicated in an independent cohort. A later analysis found that TCR association rates varied across HLA loci, with DRB1 alleles showing the most associated TCRs and HLA-C alleles the fewest. In the study, about 150 TCR beta chains were listed as associated with cytomegalovirus. While some public TCRs were present in many individuals, most TCR sequences turned up only very rarely across donors.

The cohort comprised some 680 healthy bone marrow donors. At the time of sampling, all cohort members were nominally healthy, though unrecorded immune exposures were likely present. The donor was CMV seronegative and belonged to the group of under 400 seronegative cohort members. A peripheral blood sample was provided by each donor, and peripheral blood mononuclear cells were used for TCR beta sequencing. Genomic DNA extraction from the blood cell samples was performed with the Qiagen DNeasy Blood Extraction Kit. Turning to this clone: No cognate antigen has been identified for it. The junction shows a germline mismatch at one end, possibly a read error.

Receptors were amplified or captured by the immunoSEQ multiplex PCR assay. For the multiplex PCR, a mixture combining 60 forward primers for TCR Vbeta segments and 13 reverse primers for TCR Jbeta segments was used. Amplification of the CDR3 region of rearranged TCR beta genes was performed with a multiplex PCR assay on genomic DNA. The amplified TCR beta libraries were sequenced on the Illumina HiSeq System as 87-base-pair reads. The paper's data handling went like this. In a later analysis, about 80 million unique TCR beta chains were counted across the 500 to 700 repertoires, and roughly 9.9 million of these chains were shared by at least two donors. Raw reads were error-corrected and collapsed into unique sequences with a nearest-neighbor algorithm that merged closely related sequences to remove PCR and sequencing errors. V, D and J gene segments were assigned by aligning CDR3 sequences to IMGT reference sequences. For a sequence to be retained, a match of at least six nucleotides was required to both a V gene segment and a J gene segment. Rearrangements were classified as productive when the CDR3 lacked stop codons and remained in frame with V and J, and all other rearrangements were classified as non-productive. Following IMGT convention, CDR3 was defined as the stretch from the second conserved V-encoded cysteine to the conserved J-encoded phenylalanine. The earlier analysis of about 640 of the donors excluded any sequence lacking an unambiguous match to a single V gene segment. In an earlier analysis of 587 of the donors, V segments were called functional above 56.7% productive rearrangements and were called segregating when the between-donor standard deviation exceeded 5%. A statistical classification framework was built to diagnose cytomegalovirus status from the catalog of TCR beta chain sequences. A later analysis assigned V and J genes by comparing TCR nucleotide sequences with IMGT/GENE-DB human TR gene sequences. A later analysis assigned CDR3 sequences and most-parsimonious VDJ recombination scenarios with the TCRdist pipeline. A later analysis defined each TCR beta chain by its CDR3 amino acid sequence plus V-gene family, and excluded reads lacking a unique V-gene family. In a later analysis, approximately 590 highly shared, low-generation-probability nucleotide sequences were removed to address suspected cross-contamination and a sequencing artifact. In a later analysis, a clonal expansion index was calculated for each public chain from normalized within-repertoire ranks of inferred template counts. A later analysis computed generation probabilities with a VDJ recombination model fitted to out-of-frame rearrangements, and checked the results against IGoR. Hypergeometric tests were used in a later analysis to score TCR-TCR, TCR-HLA and TCR-CMV co-occurrence, with a repertoire-size bias correction applied to the TCR pairs. In a later analysis, false discovery rates were estimated by permuting HLA or CMV assignments 20 times. In a later analysis, co-occurring TCRs were grouped with DBSCAN, and TCRdist sequence similarity was added when clustering was performed within HLA-allele-positive subsets. Repertoires with fewer than 30,000 or more than 120,000 public chains were left out of co-occurrence clustering, as were five repertoires with anomalous nucleotide sharing. The source is immuneACCESS, and TCRdb retained only in-frame sequences with V and J called. Part of the clones is not carried over; for the studies checked, unresolved V genes explain less than half of this, and the remainder is unexplained. The V and J calls and clone size were taken over from that table, and D and trimming were inferred from the DNA. For this sample there are roughly 170,000 clones; 80% appear just once. 0.65% to 0.75% of the sample is in the top ten clones.

From cysteine to phenylalanine, the CDR3 is 15 amino acids long. The read is trimmed to its CDR3 DNA, 45 bases read in frame from base 1. CDR1 and CDR2 are drawn from the germline V gene: MNHEY, SVGAGI. The TCR originated in a boy aged 5 to 17 in good health and CMV-seronegative. The rearrangement combines TRBV6-5 with TRBJ2-1, with 9 junctional bases fitting TRBD2. The sequencing sample was made of PBMCs. The sequenced DNA is TGTGCCAGCAGTTATAGCGGGAGCTCCCACAATGAGCAGTTCTTC. This codes for CASSYSGSSHNEQFF.